This entry lists 25 T cell receptor beta chains sequenced from one sample in a study of OX40 agonist ivuxolimab in advanced cancers. Using immunoSEQ multiplex PCR, the repertoire was profiled, and TCRdb retains in-frame clones only, with some absent. The table has about 82,000 clones, over 80% seen once; the top ten hold around 7.4%. This sample comprised CD4+ or CD8+ T cells sorted from blood, obtained in a trial of the OX40 agonist ivuxolimab. The receptors here all came from an adult with an advanced solid tumor such as melanoma, head and neck, liver or kidney cancer.

The gene calls are TRBV4-2 and TRBJ1-3; 10 positions match TRBD1. CDR3 length: 20 amino acids. Trimming removed 1 base from V and 0 bases from J; junction bases left unmatched: 12. Germline V lookup: CDR1 LGHNA, CDR2 YNFKEQ. The chain's CDR3 is CASSQGGTGDLNFSGNTIYF. CDR3 bases: TGTGCCAGCAGCCAAGGGGGGACAGGGGACCTTAACTTCTCTGGAAACACCATATATTTT.

This sequence joins TRBV27 and TRBJ2-7; D is possibly TRBD2 (6 bases). The V gene lost 3 bases and the J gene lost 2 bases, with 8 bases spanning the gap. Per the germline V gene, CDR1 is MNHEY and CDR2 is SMNVEV (reference sequence). The CDR3 loop spans 13 amino acids. The CDR3, as DNA: TGTGCCAGCAGTTTTCGGGGGACCTACGAGCAGTACTTC. It yields the protein CASSFRGTYEQYF.

The chain uses TRBV5-1 and TRBJ1-2; D remains unclear. The V gene's germline CDR1 is SGHRS and CDR2 YFSETQ. The germline V and J ends were trimmed by 4 bases and 1 base, with 11 bases remaining between them. The CDR3 runs 14 residues. In DNA form, the CDR3 reads TGCGCCAGCAGCCCGACCCTCGGTAACTATGGCTACACCTTC. This translates into CASSPTLGNYGYTF.

The V call is TRBV29-1, the J call TRBJ2-7; D not certain. The CDR3 consists of 13 residues. Germline V gene data show CDR1 as SQVTM and CDR2 as ANQGSEA. With 4 bases removed from V and 3 bases from J, the gap between germline ends came to 13 bases. The CDR3 spells CSVALGRDYEQYF. CDR3 bases: TGCAGCGTTGCCCTCGGCCGAGACTACGAGCAGTACTTC.

This chain connects TRBV28 to TRBJ2-1, with TRBD2 as a possible D gene (6 bases). The V gene's germline CDR1 is MDHEN and CDR2 SYDVKM. The V and J ends lost 2 bases and 3 bases respectively, with 35 bases between them. CDR3 length equals 23 residues. The CDR3 DNA reads TGTGCCAGCAGTTTAGCGCTAATTCCGCCACAGCAAGTTCGCCAGCGGGTCTACAATGAGCAGTTCTTC. This sequence encodes CASSLALIPPQQVRQRVYNEQFF.

The V call is TRBV7-9, the J call TRBJ2-5, with D perhaps given as TRBD1 or TRBD2 (5 bases each). The DNA end lines up better with TRBJ2-7; the J call may be wrong. CDR1 is SEHNR, CDR2 FQNEAQ, per germline (reference sequence). The CDR3 runs 17 residues. For the CDR3, the DNA is TGTGCCAGCAGCCGAGGGACCAGTGAGGGGAGCGGCTACGAGCAGTACTTC. Its translation: CASSRGTSEGSGYEQYF.

This clone was seen a few times. The rearrangement joins TRBV19 to TRBJ2-2, with D unresolved. V dropped 6 bases and J dropped 3 bases, with 11 bases sitting between them. The germline CDR1 and CDR2 sequences are LNHDA and SQIVND (reference sequence). The length of the CDR3 is 14 residues. As DNA, the CDR3 is TGTGCCAGTAGCCCCGGGCCCTACACCGGGGAGCTGTTTTTT. Residues: CASSPGPYTGELFF.

This chain connects TRBV7-3 to TRBJ2-1; 7 bases fit TRBD1. CDR1 is SGHTA, CDR2 FQGTGA, per germline. V gave up 5 bases and J gave up 7 bases; unmatched junction bases: 11. This CDR3 has 15 residues. The CDR3 loop reads CASSGGRTGFNEQFF. The CDR3 nucleotides are TGTGCCAGCAGCGGGGGCCGGACAGGATTTAATGAGCAGTTCTTC.

CDR3 loop: CASSTQEGTGYGYTF. Written as DNA, the CDR3 is TGTGCCAGTAGTACACAAGAAGGGACAGGGTATGGCTACACCTTC. The chain uses TRBV19 and TRBJ1-2; 9 bases are a match to TRBD1. The CDR3 is made up of 15 amino acids. CDR1 LNHDA and CDR2 SQIVND come from the germline V gene (reference sequence). The ends lost 4 bases at V and 5 bases at J; junction bases unmatched: 8.

The CDR3 DNA reads as TGTGCCAGCAGCTTCGCCTCGATCGGACAGCCCAAAAACATTCAGTACTTC. Residues: CASSFASIGQPKNIQYF. J is TRBJ2-4 and V is TRBV7-9; D is possibly TRBD1 (6 bases). CDR1 and CDR2 (germline): SEHNR, FQNEAQ (reference sequence). This CDR3 is 17 amino acids long. Trimming left V 3 bases short and J 2 bases short, with 17 bases between.

CDR3 sequence reads: CASSLWLAGSYEQYF. For the CDR3, the DNA is TGTGCCAGCAGCTTATGGCTAGCGGGTTCCTACGAGCAGTACTTC. This chain joins TRBV7-8 and TRBJ2-7; 8 bases align to TRBD2. V lost 2 bases, J lost 1 base, and 4 bases stayed unmatched. The germline V gene has CDR1 SGHVS and CDR2 FQNEAQ. The CDR3 consists of 15 residues.

V is TRBV10-3 and J is TRBJ2-6; D not certain. Germline V gene lookup returns CDR1 ENHRY and CDR2 SYGVKD. The CDR3 covers 15 residues. The germline V and J ends were trimmed by 8 bases and 2 bases, with 13 bases remaining between them. CDR3 coding DNA: TGTGCCATCGGTCGGGCTGGGGCTGGGGCCAACGTCCTGACTTTC. Protein sequence: CAIGRAGAGANVLTF.

The sample holds a few counts of this clone. This rearrangement joins TRBV5-8 to TRBJ2-3; TRBD2 aligns across 12 bases. The CDR3 length is 15 residues. V lost 4 bases and J lost 7; bases outside the gene matches: 7. Germline loops: CDR1 SGHTS, CDR2 YDEGEE. DNA for the CDR3: TGTGCCAGCAGCCCGACTAGCGGGGGCCCCAATACGCAGTATTTT. Translating gives CASSPTSGGPNTQYF. The full variable domain, with the rest looked up from reference TRBV5-8 and TRBJ2-3, is EAGVTQSPTHLIKTRGQQATLRCSPISGHTSVYWYQQALGLGLQFLLWYDEGEERNRGNFPPRFSGRQFPNYSSELNVNALELEDSALYLCASSPTSGGPNTQYFGPGTRLTVL.

This CDR3 is CSVEDPGLPPYNEQFF. CDR3 DNA sequence: TGCAGCGTTGAAGATCCGGGCCTTCCCCCCTACAATGAGCAGTTCTTC. The chain carries TRBV29-1 and TRBJ2-1, with no clear D. Per germline, CDR1 SQVTM and CDR2 ANQGSEA. V dropped 0 bases and J dropped 2 bases, with 14 bases sitting between them. This CDR3 is built from 16 residues.

V and J are TRBV5-1 and TRBJ2-3, with unresolved D. The CDR3 is made up of 13 amino acids. CDR1 and CDR2 (germline): SGHRS, YFSETQ. Trimming cost V 2 bases and J 5 bases, with 9 bases left between them. The CDR3 DNA sequence: TGCGCCAGCAGCTTTGACCGTGAAGATACGCAGTATTTT. Its protein is CASSFDREDTQYF.

CDR3 region: CASSQSSYQETQYF. The CDR3 DNA sequence: TGTGCCAGCAGCCAATCGTCGTACCAAGAGACCCAGTACTTC. The genes are TRBV4-2 and TRBJ2-5; D ambiguous. Germline CDR1 and CDR2: LGHNA and YNFKEQ. The CDR3 sequence is 14 residues long. The V end was cut by 2 bases, the J end by 0 bases, with 7 bases between.

This chain connects TRBV5-1 to TRBJ1-1; 7 positions match TRBD1. Germline V gives CDR1 SGHRS, CDR2 YFSETQ. The CDR3 consists of 14 residues. Trimming took 4 bases from V and 1 from J; bases not matched to a gene: 4. DNA of the CDR3: TGCGCCAGCAGCACTTACAGGGGGAACACTGAAGCTTTCTTT. Translation: CASSTYRGNTEAFF. Variable domain in full (rest from reference TRBV5-1 and TRBJ1-1): KAGVTQTPRYLIKTRGQQVTLSCSPISGHRSVSWYQQTPGQGLQFLFEYFSETQRNKGNFPGRFSGRQFSNSRSEMNVSTLELGDSALYLCASSTYRGNTEAFFGQGTRLTVV.

V gene TRBV28 combines with J gene TRBJ1-5, with unresolved D. This CDR3 spans 14 amino acids. CDR1 and CDR2 from the germline V gene are MDHEN and SYDVKM. V lost 3 bases, J lost 3 bases, and 9 bases lay in between. CDR3 protein: CASSFWQINQPQHF. CDR3 bases: TGTGCCAGCAGTTTTTGGCAGATCAATCAGCCCCAGCATTTT.

This clone has a single count. The V and J genes are TRBV4-1 and TRBJ2-1; D gene ambiguous. This CDR3 region has 14 residues. From germline, CDR1 is MGHRA and CDR2 YSYEKL. Trimming took off 0 bases at V and 4 bases at J, with 7 bases between the two ends. The DNA of the CDR3 is TGCGCCAGCAGCCAAGAGATAGTGTACAATGAGCAGTTCTTC. Protein sequence: CASSQEIVYNEQFF.

The chain employs TRBV4-2 and TRBJ1-5, with TRBD1 matching 8 bases. Trimming took 3 bases from V and 5 from J; bases not matched to a gene: 6. There are 15 residues in the CDR3. Germline V gene lookup returns CDR1 LGHNA and CDR2 YNFKEQ. The CDR3 DNA reads as TGTGCCAGCAGCCAGGGGCAGGGGGCGGATCAGCCCCAGCATTTT. Its protein product is CASSQGQGADQPQHF.

This rearrangement joins TRBV28 to TRBJ1-2, with a tentative D call TRBD1 (6 bases). The germline gives CDR1 MDHEN, CDR2 SYDVKM. This CDR3 comprises 14 residues. V was trimmed by 5 bases and J by 8 bases, leaving 18 bases between them. CDR3 in amino acids: CASSLLGANYGYTF. The CDR3 DNA reads TGTGCCAGCAGTCTGCTGGGGGCTAATTACGGCTACACCTTC.

CDR3 residues: CASTGDSQETQYF. The CDR3 nucleotides are TGTGCCAGCACGGGAGACTCCCAAGAGACCCAGTACTTC. The rearrangement uses TRBV6-1 and TRBJ2-5; tentatively, D is TRBD2 (6 bases). Germline V lookup: CDR1 MNHNS, CDR2 SASEGT. Between the trimmed V and J ends, which lost 7 bases and 1 base, there was a span of 10 bases. The CDR3 contains 13 residues.

The chain carries TRBV28 and TRBJ2-3, with D possibly TRBD2 on 6 matching bases. V lost 2 bases and J lost 8, with 26 bases in between. In germline, CDR1 is MDHEN, CDR2 SYDVKM. The CDR3 extends over 18 amino acids. The CDR3, as DNA: TGTGCCAGCAGTTTAGGACCTTTCGGGGGTCGGGAAATTAGTACGCAGTATTTT. Its protein is CASSLGPFGGREISTQYF.

The chain combines TRBV5-1 with TRBJ1-2; no clear D gene. Deletions cut 4 bases from V and 2 bases from J, with 9 bases between. The CDR3 spans 13 residues. The germline gives CDR1 SGHRS, CDR2 YFSETQ. This CDR3 reads CASSPSWNYGYTF. The DNA of the CDR3 is TGCGCCAGCAGCCCGAGTTGGAACTATGGCTACACCTTC. Supplemented by reference TRBV5-1 and TRBJ1-2, the full variable domain reads KAGVTQTPRYLIKTRGQQVTLSCSPISGHRSVSWYQQTPGQGLQFLFEYFSETQRNKGNFPGRFSGRQFSNSRSEMNVSTLELGDSALYLCASSPSWNYGYTFGSGTRLTVV.

A remark on this clone: Other DNA sequences of this sample code for an identical CDR3. The chain employs TRBV15 and TRBJ2-3; no reliable D call. Germline CDR1 and CDR2: LNHNV and YYDKDF (reference sequence). This CDR3 region has 13 residues. V lost 0 bases and J lost 8, with 9 bases in between. CDR3 sequence (DNA): TGTGCCACCAGCAGAGATATCGAAGGTACGCAGTATTTT. Translating gives CATSRDIEGTQYF.